The 11 T cell receptor beta chains in this list originate from one sample, sequenced in a study of blood T cell repertoires in COVID-19 (dated by TCRdb to about 2020). The method was the immunoSEQ multiplex PCR assay. This is the immuneACCESS table as TCRdb keeps it, with only in-frame sequences that have V and J called. A part of the clones is gone; compared with another copy, unresolved V genes explain less than half, and the rest is unexplained. This sample lists around 330,000 clones; about 92% were detected once. The ten most abundant clones make up roughly 2.6% of the sample. The sequencing input was PBMCs or T cells enriched from blood (not recorded which). The receptors come from a man aged 60-69 years who had recovered from COVID-19.

This clone was observed once. The CDR3 region has the DNA TGTGCCAGCAGCGACCGTGTTAAGGGGCAAGGCTACACCTTC. This gives the protein CASSDRVKGQGYTF. The chain has TRBV2 and TRBJ1-2, with D maybe TRBD1 (5 bases). V lost 6 bases to trimming and J lost 8 bases, with 19 bases between them. The germline gives CDR1 SNHLY, CDR2 FYNNEI. The CDR3 has 14 amino acids.

This chain connects TRBV7-2 to TRBJ1-2; 8 nucleotides align to TRBD1. Germline V gene sequence: CDR1 SGHTA, CDR2 FQGNSA. The CDR3 runs to 14 residues. Unmatched junction bases numbered 6, after V lost 5 bases and J lost 4 bases. CDR3 bases: TGTGCCAGCAGCACCTCAGGGGGCGGCTATGGCTACACCTTC. Amino acid sequence: CASSTSGGGYGYTF.

This chain uses TRBV4-2 with TRBJ1-1; no clear D. The ends were cut back, 11 bases at V and 1 base at J, with 17 bases in the middle. The germline V gene encodes CDR1 LGHNA and CDR2 YNFKEQ. This CDR3 comprises 14 residues. The CDR3 DNA follows: TGTGCCGTTGGCGAACGGGTTGGGAACACTGAAGCTTTCTTT. Translation gives CAVGERVGNTEAFF.

The chain carries TRBV4-1 and TRBJ2-7; no reliable D call. The ends were cut back, 3 bases at V and 0 bases at J, with 12 bases in the middle. Germline CDR1 and CDR2: MGHRA and YSYEKL. The CDR3 sequence is 15 residues long. CDR3 DNA: TGCGCCAGCAGCCAGGTCGGAGTCAGCTCCTACGAGCAGTACTTC. Its translation: CASSQVGVSSYEQYF.

This clone was detected once. The rearrangement links TRBV6-5 to TRBJ1-2, with a possible D match to TRBD1 (5 bases). Germline assignment: CDR1 MNHEY and CDR2 SVGAGI. Trimming removed 2 bases at V and 8 bases at J, with 9 bases between. The CDR3 length is 12 residues. The CDR3 region is CASSYGAFGYTF. In nucleotides, the CDR3 is TGTGCCAGCAGTTACGGGGCCTTCGGCTACACCTTC.

The J gene is TRBJ1-1, the V gene TRBV7-9; D is uncertain. The CDR3 sequence is 14 residues long. Trimming removed 2 bases at V and 6 bases at J, with 13 bases between. Germline-derived CDR1 and CDR2 are SEHNR and FQNEAQ (reference sequence). CDR3 nucleotides: TGTGCCAGCAGCTTAAATTTACAGTTTTCTGAAGCTTTCTTT. Amino acid sequence: CASSLNLQFSEAFF.

The rearrangement uses TRBV5-1 and TRBJ2-1; TRBD2 matches 10 bases. The V and J ends lost 0 bases and 5 bases, in that order; junction bases with no gene match: 2. CDR1 is SGHRS and CDR2 is YFSETQ in the germline V gene. The CDR3 totals 15 residues. The CDR3 DNA reads TGCGCCAGCAGCTTGGCACTAGCGGGGAACAATGAGCAGTTCTTC. Translating it yields CASSLALAGNNEQFF.

The CDR3 nucleotides read TGCAGCGTCTATGGGACAGCGTACCAAGAGACCCAGTACTTC. Translation: CSVYGTAYQETQYF. This rearrangement joins TRBV29-1 to TRBJ2-5; 7 bases line up with TRBD1. Germline CDR1 and CDR2: SQVTM and ANQGSEA. V gave up 6 bases and J gave up 0 bases; unmatched junction bases: 7. The CDR3 covers 14 residues. The full variable domain, completed using reference TRBV29-1 and TRBJ2-5, is SAVISQKPSRDICQRGTSLTIQCQVDSQVTMMFWYRQQPGQSLTLIATANQGSEATYESGFVIDKFPISRPNLTFSTLTVSNMSPEDSSIYLCSVYGTAYQETQYFGPGTRLLVL.

The rearrangement joins TRBV7-9 to TRBJ2-1; 11 nucleotides match TRBD2. With V trimmed by 4 bases and J by 7 bases, 3 bases remained unmatched. CDR1 and CDR2 (germline): SEHNR, FQNEAQ (reference sequence). The CDR3 spans 14 residues. The CDR3, as DNA: TGTGCCAGCAGCTCCGGGACTAGCGGAAATGAGCAGTTCTTC. Translating it yields CASSSGTSGNEQFF.

V gene TRBV4-1 combines with J gene TRBJ1-6, with D tentatively TRBD1 (6 bases). Germline V gives CDR1 MGHRA, CDR2 YSYEKL. Trimming took 2 bases from V and 8 from J, leaving 16 bases between them. This CDR3 spans 16 amino acids. The CDR3 here is CASSQTGHVPDSPLHF. CDR3 coding DNA: TGCGCCAGCAGCCAAACGGGACATGTACCAGATTCACCCCTCCACTTT.

This rearrangement joins TRBV18 to TRBJ1-2; a possible D gene is TRBD1 (5 bases). V lost 2 bases to trimming and J lost 4 bases, with 17 bases between them. The CDR3 runs to 16 residues. Germline CDR1 KGHSH, CDR2 LQKENI. CDR3 bases: TGTGCCAGCTCACCAGAAACTCAGGGCCGCGGCTATGGCTACACCTTC. It yields the protein CASSPETQGRGYGYTF.